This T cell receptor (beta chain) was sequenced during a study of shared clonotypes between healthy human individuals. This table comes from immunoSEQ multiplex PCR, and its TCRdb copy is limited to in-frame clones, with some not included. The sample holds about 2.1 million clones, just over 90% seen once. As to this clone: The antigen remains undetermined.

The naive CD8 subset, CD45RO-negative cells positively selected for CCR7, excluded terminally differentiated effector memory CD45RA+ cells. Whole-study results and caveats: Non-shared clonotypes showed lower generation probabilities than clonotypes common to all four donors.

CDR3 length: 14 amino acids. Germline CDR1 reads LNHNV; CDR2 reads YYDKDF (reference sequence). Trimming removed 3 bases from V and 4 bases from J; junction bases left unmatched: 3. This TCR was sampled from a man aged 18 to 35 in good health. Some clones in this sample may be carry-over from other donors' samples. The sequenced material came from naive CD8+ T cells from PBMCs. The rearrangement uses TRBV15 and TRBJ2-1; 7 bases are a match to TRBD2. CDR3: CATSRASGYNEQFF. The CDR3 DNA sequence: TGTGCCACCAGCAGGGCTAGCGGTTACAATGAGCAGTTCTTC. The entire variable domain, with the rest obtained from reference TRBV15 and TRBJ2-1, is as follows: DAMVIQNPRYQVTQFGKPVTLSCSQTLNHNVMYWYQQKSSQAPKLLFHYYDKDFNNEADTPDNFQSRRPNTSFCFLDIRSPGLGDTAMYLCATSRASGYNEQFFGPGTRLTVL.